The present T cell receptor (beta chain) was sequenced within a study of CD8+CD57+ T cells in acquired aplastic anemia. About the study: Sorted CD4+ and CD8+ cells gave a mean 3.2 ug DNA, range 0.2 to 27.4 ug. General study points: Patients and controls shared approximately 30 CD8+ CDR3 sequences, highly expressed in patients.

Genomic DNA, serving as template, underwent TCR beta VDJ and CDR3 profiling. TCRdb reprocessed the reads with MiXCR, giving one entry per CDR3 protein. Counted here are 150,000 to 200,000 distinct CDR3 sequences, approximately 49% occurring once; the ten biggest clones make up around 2.7%. Concerning this clonotype itself: Its target is unknown.

The germline V gene encodes CDR1 ENHRY and CDR2 SYGVKD. V was pared by 6 bases and J by 6 bases, with 17 bases between. The CDR3 has 14 amino acids. The receptor's source is a human donor in good health. The material sequenced was sorted CD4+, CD8+, or CD8+CD57+ T cells (not recorded which) from PBMCs. The J gene is TRBJ1-1, the V gene TRBV10-3, with D possibly being TRBD1 (6 bases). Here the CDR3 reads CAIRTTGSSAEAFF. The CDR3 DNA follows: TGTGCCATCAGGACTACAGGGAGTAGCGCTGAAGCTTTCTTT.